The table lists the clone carrying this T cell receptor (beta chain) with many counts. The TCR beta library used iRepertoire HTBI primers with Arm-PCR amplification of CDR3. Authors' data handling: Identification of gene segments yielded more than 55 TRBV and more than eleven TRBJ across samples. TCRdb re-derived calls from the multiplex PCR reads in MiXCR, one entry per CDR3 protein. These V and J calls originate from TCRdb's pipeline instead of the authors' own analysis. Of 550,000 to 700,000 distinct CDR3 sequences in the sample, roughly a sixth were seen once. The sample's time point: newly diagnosed GD, antithyroid drugs for less than 3 months. Isolated PBMC RNA provided the starting material for the TCR library. V dropped 4 bases and J dropped 8; count of bases not matched to a gene: 8. CDR3 length equals 14 residues. Germline V gives CDR1 LGHDT, CDR2 YNNKEL (reference sequence). The sample is drawn from a study of regulatory T cells in long-lasting Graves disease.

The sample also formed part of further work on T cells in Graves' hyperthyroidism and ophthalmopathy. That investigation notes: Lactation, pregnancy, other autoimmune disease or uncontrolled infection excluded patients.

The TCR originated in a man younger than 35 with Graves disease. The chain carries TRBV3-1 and TRBJ1-2; 9 nucleotides match TRBD1. The sample consisted of peripheral blood mononuclear cells (PBMCs), taken at new diagnosis, from a patient treated with antithyroid drugs. DNA for the CDR3: TGTGCCAGCAGCCCAGGACAGGGGTCGAGGGGCTACACCTTC. As protein: CASSPGQGSRGYTF.